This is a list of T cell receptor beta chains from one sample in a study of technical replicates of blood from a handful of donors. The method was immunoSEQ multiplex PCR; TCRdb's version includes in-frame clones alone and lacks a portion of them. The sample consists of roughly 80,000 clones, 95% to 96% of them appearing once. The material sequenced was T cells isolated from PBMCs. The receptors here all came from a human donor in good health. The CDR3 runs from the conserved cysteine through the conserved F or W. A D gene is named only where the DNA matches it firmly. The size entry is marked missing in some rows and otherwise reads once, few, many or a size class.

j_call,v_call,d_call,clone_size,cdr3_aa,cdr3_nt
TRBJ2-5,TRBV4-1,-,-,CASSQFSRETQYF,TGCGCCAGCAGCCAATTCTCCAGGGAGACCCAGTACTTC
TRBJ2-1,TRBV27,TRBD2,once,CASSSAGGSYNEQFF,TGTGCCAGCAGTTCAGCGGGAGGGTCCTACAATGAGCAGTTCTTC
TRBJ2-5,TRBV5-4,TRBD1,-,CASSVLPGQGETQYF,TGTGCCAGCAGCGTCCTACCGGGACAGGGGGAGACCCAGTACTTC
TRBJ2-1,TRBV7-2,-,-,CASSFLNNEQFF,TGTGCCAGCAGCTTTTTAAACAATGAGCAGTTCTTC
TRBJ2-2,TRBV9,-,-,CASSVGLPGGELFF,TGTGCCAGCAGCGTAGGACTCCCCGGCGGGGAGCTGTTTTTT
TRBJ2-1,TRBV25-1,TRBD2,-,CASIAGVYNEQFF,TGTGCCAGTATAGCGGGAGTCTACAATGAGCAGTTCTTC
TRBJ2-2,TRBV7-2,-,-,CASNRDSTANTGELFF,TGTGCCAGCAACCGGGACTCGACCGCGAACACCGGGGAGCTGTTTTTT
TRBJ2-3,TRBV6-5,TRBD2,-,CASSFSLAGDTQYF,TGTGCCAGCAGTTTTTCGTTAGCGGGAGATACGCAGTATTTT
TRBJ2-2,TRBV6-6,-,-,CASSYVTLEELFF,TGTGCCAGCAGTTACGTGACACTTGAGGAGCTGTTTTTT
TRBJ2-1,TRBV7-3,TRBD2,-,CASSSAGSGSFDEQFF,TGTGCCAGCAGCTCCGCAGGGAGCGGGAGCTTCGATGAGCAGTTCTTC
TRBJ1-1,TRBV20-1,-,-,CTGLMNTEAFF,TGCACGGGTCTAATGAACACTGAAGCTTTCTTT
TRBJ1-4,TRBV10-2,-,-,CASSPGLKNHQKLFF,TGCGCCAGCAGTCCAGGACTCAAGAATCATCAAAAACTGTTTTTT
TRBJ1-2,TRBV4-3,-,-,CASSQEMAGIYGYTF,TGCGCCAGCAGCCAAGAGATGGCAGGTATCTATGGCTACACCTTC
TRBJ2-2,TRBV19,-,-,CASSILDWTNTGELFF,TGTGCCAGTAGTATACTCGACTGGACGAACACCGGGGAGCTGTTTTTT
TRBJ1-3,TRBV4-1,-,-,CASSHPGEGLSGNTIYF,TGCGCCAGCAGCCACCCGGGGGAGGGGCTCTCTGGAAACACCATATATTTT
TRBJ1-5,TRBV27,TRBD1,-,CASTLHSGGNQPQHF,TGTGCCAGCACTTTGCACTCAGGGGGAAATCAGCCCCAGCATTTT
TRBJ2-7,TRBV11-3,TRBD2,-,CASSFAGVISEQYF,TGTGCCAGCAGCTTTGCGGGAGTGATTAGCGAGCAGTACTTC
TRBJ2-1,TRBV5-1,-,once,CASSSDYLSYNEQFF,TGCGCCAGCAGCTCGGACTATTTGTCCTACAATGAGCAGTTCTTC
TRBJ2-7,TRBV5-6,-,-,CASSSLPDYEQYF,TGTGCCAGCAGCTCTCTCCCAGACTACGAGCAGTACTTC
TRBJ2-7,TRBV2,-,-,CASSDVYEQYF,TGTGCCAGCAGTGACGTCTACGAGCAGTACTTC
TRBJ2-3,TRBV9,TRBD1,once,CASSATGKRTDTQYF,TGTGCCAGCAGCGCGACAGGGAAGAGGACAGATACGCAGTATTTT
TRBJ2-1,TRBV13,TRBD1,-,CASSPIGTGGNEQFF,TGTGCCAGCAGCCCAATAGGGACAGGGGGTAATGAGCAGTTCTTC
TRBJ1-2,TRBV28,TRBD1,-,CASSPTGALLNYGYTF,TGTGCCAGCAGTCCGACAGGGGCTCTGTTAAACTATGGCTACACCTTC
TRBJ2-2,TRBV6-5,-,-,CASSYGRSGELFF,TGTGCCAGCAGTTACGGGCGTTCCGGGGAGCTGTTTTTT
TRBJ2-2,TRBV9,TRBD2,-,CASSVGIAGTTGELFF,TGTGCCAGCAGCGTAGGTATAGCGGGGACCACCGGGGAGCTGTTTTTT
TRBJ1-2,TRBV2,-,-,CASSVRDYGYTF,TGTGCCAGCAGTGTGAGGGACTATGGCTACACCTTC
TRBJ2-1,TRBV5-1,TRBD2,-,CASSPGLAGVDSPFF,TGCGCCAGCAGCCCGGGACTAGCGGGAGTCGACAGTCCGTTCTTC
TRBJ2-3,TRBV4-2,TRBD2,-,CASSPIAGAFTDTQYF,TGTGCCAGCAGCCCAATAGCGGGAGCCTTCACAGATACGCAGTATTTT
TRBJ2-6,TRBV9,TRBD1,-,CASSVVRQGDSGANVLTF,TGTGCCAGCAGCGTAGTGCGTCAGGGGGACTCTGGGGCCAACGTCCTGACTTTC
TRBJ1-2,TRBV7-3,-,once,CASSPGGSYGYTF,TGTGCCAGCAGCCCCGGCGGGTCCTATGGCTACACCTTC
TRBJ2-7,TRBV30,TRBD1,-,CAWSTTGGFAEQYF,TGTGCCTGGAGTACGACAGGGGGATTCGCCGAGCAGTACTTC
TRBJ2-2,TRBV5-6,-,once,CASSFASTGELFF,TGTGCCAGCAGCTTTGCTAGCACCGGGGAGCTGTTTTTT
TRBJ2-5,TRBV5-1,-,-,CASSLAGFQETQYF,TGCGCCAGCAGCTTGGCCGGGTTTCAAGAGACCCAGTACTTC
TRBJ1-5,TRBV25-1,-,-,CASSAGWGGQPQHF,TGTGCCAGCAGCGCGGGCTGGGGGGGGCAGCCCCAGCATTTT
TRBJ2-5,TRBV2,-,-,CASSVEGGISGTQYF,TGTGCCAGCAGTGTTGAGGGTGGAATCTCGGGGACCCAGTACTTC
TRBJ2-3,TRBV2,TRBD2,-,CASYRPSGRSSTDTQYF,TGTGCCAGCTATCGTCCTAGCGGGAGATCAAGCACAGATACGCAGTATTTT
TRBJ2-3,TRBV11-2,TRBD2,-,CASSAHGTNVGFTDTQYF,TGTGCCAGCAGCGCCCACGGGACTAACGTCGGGTTCACAGATACGCAGTATTTT
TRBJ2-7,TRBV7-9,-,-,CASSLDTSTYEQYF,TGTGCCAGCAGCTTAGACACCTCAACCTACGAGCAGTACTTC
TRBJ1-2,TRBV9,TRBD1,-,CASGETGENYGYTF,TGTGCCAGCGGAGAGACAGGGGAAAACTATGGCTACACCTTC
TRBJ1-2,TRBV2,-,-,CASMVAGGYGYTF,TGTGCCAGCATGGTTGCGGGGGGATATGGCTACACCTTC
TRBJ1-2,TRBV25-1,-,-,CASSDYSYGYTF,TGTGCCAGCAGTGACTACAGCTATGGCTACACCTTC
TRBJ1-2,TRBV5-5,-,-,CASSLMGYGEGYTF,TGTGCCAGCAGCTTGATGGGCTACGGGGAAGGCTACACCTTC